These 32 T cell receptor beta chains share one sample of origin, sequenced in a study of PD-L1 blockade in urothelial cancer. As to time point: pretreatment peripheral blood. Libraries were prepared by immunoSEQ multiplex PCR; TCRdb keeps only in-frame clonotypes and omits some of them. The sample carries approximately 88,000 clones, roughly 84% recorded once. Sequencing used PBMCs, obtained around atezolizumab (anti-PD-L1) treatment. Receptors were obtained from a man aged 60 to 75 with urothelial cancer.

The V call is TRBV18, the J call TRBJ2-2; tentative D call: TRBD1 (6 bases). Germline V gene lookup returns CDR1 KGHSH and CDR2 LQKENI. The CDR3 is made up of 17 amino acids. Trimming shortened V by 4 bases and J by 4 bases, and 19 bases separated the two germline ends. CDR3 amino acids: CASSQGRIGRGTGELFF. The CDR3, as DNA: TGTGCCAGCTCACAGGGGCGGATCGGCAGGGGCACCGGGGAGCTGTTTTTT.

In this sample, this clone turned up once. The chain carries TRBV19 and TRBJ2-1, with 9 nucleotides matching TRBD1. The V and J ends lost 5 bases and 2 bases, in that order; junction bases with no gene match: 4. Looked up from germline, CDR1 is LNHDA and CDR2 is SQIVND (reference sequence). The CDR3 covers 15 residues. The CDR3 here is CASSETGGAYNEQFF. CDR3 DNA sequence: TGTGCCAGTAGTGAAACAGGGGGCGCCTACAATGAGCAGTTCTTC.

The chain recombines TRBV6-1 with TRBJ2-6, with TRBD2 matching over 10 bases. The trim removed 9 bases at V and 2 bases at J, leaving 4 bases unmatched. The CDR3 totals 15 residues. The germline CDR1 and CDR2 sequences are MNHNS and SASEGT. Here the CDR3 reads CASGSGGAGANVLTF. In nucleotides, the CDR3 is TGTGCCAGTGGGAGCGGGGGGGCTGGGGCCAACGTCCTGACTTTC.

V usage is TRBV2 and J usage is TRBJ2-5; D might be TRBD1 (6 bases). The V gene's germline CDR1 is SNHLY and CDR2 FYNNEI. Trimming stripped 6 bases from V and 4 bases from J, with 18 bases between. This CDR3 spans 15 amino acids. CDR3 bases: TGTGCCAGCAGCGCATCCGGGACATATGTAGAGACCCAGTACTTC. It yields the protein CASSASGTYVETQYF.

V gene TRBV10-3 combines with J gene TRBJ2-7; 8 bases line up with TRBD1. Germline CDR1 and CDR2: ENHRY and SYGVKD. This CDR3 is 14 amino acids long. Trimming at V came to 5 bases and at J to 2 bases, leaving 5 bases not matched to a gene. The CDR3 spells CAISRTGPTYEQYF. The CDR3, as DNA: TGTGCCATCAGTCGGACAGGGCCCACCTACGAGCAGTACTTC.

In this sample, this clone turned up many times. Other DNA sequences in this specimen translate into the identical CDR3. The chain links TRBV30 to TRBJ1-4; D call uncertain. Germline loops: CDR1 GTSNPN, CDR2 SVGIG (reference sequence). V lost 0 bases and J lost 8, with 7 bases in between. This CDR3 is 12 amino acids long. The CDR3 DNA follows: TGTGCCTGGAGTGTACGCGGGGAAAAACTGTTTTTT. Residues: CAWSVRGEKLFF.

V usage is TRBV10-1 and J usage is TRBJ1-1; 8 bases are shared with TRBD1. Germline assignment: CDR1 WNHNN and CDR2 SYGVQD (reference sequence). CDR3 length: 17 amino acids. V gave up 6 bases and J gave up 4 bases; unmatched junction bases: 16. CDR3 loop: CASSQAGQGENCTEAFF. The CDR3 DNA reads TGCGCCAGCAGCCAAGCCGGACAGGGCGAAAACTGCACTGAAGCTTTCTTT.

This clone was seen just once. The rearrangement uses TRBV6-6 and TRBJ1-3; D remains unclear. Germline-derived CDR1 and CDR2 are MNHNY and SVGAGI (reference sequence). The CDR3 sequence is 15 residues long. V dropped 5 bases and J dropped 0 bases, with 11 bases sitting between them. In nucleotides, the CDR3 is TGTGCCAGCAGTGCATTGATACACTCTGGAAACACCATATATTTT. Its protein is CASSALIHSGNTIYF.

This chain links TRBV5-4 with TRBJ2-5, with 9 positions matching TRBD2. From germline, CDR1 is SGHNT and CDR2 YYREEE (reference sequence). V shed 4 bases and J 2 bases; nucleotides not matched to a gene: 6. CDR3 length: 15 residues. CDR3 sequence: CASSKDAGGQETQYF. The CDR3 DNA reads TGTGCCAGCAGCAAGGACGCGGGAGGGCAAGAGACCCAGTACTTC.

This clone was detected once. CDR3 DNA sequence: TGTGCCAGTACCTCCGGGCCGGGGGTGCGGGGCCTGGGGGAGACCCAGTACTTC. Amino acids: CASTSGPGVRGLGETQYF. The rearrangement joins TRBV19 to TRBJ2-5, with D maybe TRBD2 (6 bases). The CDR3 consists of 18 residues. V was shortened by 7 bases and J by 5 bases, with 29 bases between the two germline ends. The germline CDR1 and CDR2 sequences are LNHDA and SQIVND (reference sequence).

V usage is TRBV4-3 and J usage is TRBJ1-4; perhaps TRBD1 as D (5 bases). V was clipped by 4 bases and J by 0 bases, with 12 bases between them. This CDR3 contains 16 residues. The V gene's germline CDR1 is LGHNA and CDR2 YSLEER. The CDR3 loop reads CASSRGLLSTNEKLFF. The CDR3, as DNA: TGCGCCAGCAGCCGGGGACTGCTCTCAACTAATGAAAAACTGTTTTTT.

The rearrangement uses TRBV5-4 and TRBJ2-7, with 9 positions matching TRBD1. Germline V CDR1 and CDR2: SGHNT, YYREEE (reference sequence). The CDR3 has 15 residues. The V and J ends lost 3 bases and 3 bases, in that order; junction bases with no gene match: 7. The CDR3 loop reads CASSSESGQGYEQYF. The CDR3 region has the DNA TGTGCCAGCAGCTCGGAATCGGGACAGGGCTACGAGCAGTACTTC.

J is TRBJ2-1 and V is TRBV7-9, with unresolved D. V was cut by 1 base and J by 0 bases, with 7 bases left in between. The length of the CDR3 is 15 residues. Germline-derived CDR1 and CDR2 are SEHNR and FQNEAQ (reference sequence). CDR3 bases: TGTGCCAGCAGCTTAGGTATGGCCTCCTACAATGAGCAGTTCTTC. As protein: CASSLGMASYNEQFF.

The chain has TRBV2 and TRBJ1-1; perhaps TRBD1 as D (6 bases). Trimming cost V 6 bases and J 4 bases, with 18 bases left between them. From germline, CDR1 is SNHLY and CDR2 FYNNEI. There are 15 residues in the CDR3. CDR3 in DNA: TGTGCCAGCAGCTCAGGGGCACAGCGGGGCACTGAAGCTTTCTTT. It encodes CASSSGAQRGTEAFF.

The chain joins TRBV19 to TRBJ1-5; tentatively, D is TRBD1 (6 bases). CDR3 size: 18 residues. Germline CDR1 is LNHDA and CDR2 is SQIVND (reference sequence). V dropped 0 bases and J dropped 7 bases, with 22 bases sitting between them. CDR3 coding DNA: TGTGCCAGTAGTATAGAATTCTGGGCAGGGGAAGGTGGGCAGCCCCAGCATTTT. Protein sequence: CASSIEFWAGEGGQPQHF.

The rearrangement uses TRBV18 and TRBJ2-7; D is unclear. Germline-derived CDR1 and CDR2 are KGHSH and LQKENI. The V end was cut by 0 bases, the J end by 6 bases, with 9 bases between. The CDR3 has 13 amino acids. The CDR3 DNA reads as TGTGCCAGCTCACCACCATCGTCGTCCGAGCAGTACTTC. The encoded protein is CASSPPSSSEQYF. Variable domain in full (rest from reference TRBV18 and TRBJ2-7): NAGVMQNPRHLVRRRGQEARLRCSPMKGHSHVYWYRQLPEEGLKFMVYLQKENIIDESGMPKERFSAEFPKEGPSILRIQQVVRGDSAAYFCASSPPSSSEQYFGPGTRLTVT.

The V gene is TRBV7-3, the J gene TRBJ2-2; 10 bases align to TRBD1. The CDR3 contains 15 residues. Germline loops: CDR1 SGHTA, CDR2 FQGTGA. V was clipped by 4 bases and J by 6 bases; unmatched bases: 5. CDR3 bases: TGTGCCAGCAGCTCGATCGGACAGGGGGCCGGGGAGCTGTTTTTT. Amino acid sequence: CASSSIGQGAGELFF.

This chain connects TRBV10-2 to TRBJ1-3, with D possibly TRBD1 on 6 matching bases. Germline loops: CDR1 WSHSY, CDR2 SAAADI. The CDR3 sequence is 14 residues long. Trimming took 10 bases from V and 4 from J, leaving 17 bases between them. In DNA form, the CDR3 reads TGCGCCACCCAAACTACAGGGCCAGGAAACACCATATATTTT. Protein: CATQTTGPGNTIYF.

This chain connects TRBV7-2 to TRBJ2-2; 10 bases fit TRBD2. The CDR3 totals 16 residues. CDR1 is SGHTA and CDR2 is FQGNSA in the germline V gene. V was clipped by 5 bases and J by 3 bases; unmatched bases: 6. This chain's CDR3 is CASSRPSGGHTGELFF. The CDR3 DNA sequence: TGTGCCAGCAGCAGGCCTAGCGGGGGACACACCGGGGAGCTGTTTTTT.

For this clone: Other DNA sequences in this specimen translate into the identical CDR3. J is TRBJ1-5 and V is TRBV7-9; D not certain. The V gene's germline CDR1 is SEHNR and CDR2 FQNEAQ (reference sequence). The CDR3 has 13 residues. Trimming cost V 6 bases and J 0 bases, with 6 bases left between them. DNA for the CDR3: TGTGCCAGCAGTCAAAATAGCAATCAGCCCCAGCATTTT. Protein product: CASSQNSNQPQHF.

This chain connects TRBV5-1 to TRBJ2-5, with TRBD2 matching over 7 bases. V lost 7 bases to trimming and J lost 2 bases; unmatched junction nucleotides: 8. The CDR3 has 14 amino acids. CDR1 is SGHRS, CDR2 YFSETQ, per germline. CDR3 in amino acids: CASATWGGQETQYF. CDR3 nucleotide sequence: TGCGCCAGCGCAACGTGGGGGGGGCAAGAGACCCAGTACTTC.

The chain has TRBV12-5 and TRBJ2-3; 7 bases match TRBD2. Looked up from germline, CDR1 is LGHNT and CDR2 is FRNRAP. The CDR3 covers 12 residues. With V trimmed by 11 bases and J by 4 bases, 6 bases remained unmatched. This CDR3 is CAAGLSADTQYF. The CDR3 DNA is TGTGCTGCGGGACTAAGCGCAGATACGCAGTATTTT. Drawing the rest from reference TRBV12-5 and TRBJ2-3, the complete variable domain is DARVTQTPRHKVTEMGQEVTMRCQPILGHNTVFWYRQTMMQGLELLAYFRNRAPLDDSGMPKDRFSAEMPDATLATLKIQPSEPRDSAVYFCAAGLSADTQYFGPGTRLTVL.

CDR3 loop: CASSDSQRGSNEQFF. DNA for the CDR3: TGTGCCAGCAGTGATTCCCAGCGGGGCTCCAATGAGCAGTTCTTC. The chain recombines TRBV6-4 with TRBJ2-1; 7 bases fit TRBD2. Per germline, CDR1 MRHNA and CDR2 SNTAGT. The CDR3 extends over 15 amino acids. V dropped 3 bases and J dropped 6; count of bases not matched to a gene: 8.

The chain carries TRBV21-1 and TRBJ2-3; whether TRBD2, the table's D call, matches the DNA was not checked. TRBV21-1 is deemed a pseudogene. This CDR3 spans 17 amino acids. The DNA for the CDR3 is TGTGCCAGCAGCAAAGTAGGGCAGGCGGAACGGAGGGATACGCAGTATTTT. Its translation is CASSKVGQAERRDTQYF.

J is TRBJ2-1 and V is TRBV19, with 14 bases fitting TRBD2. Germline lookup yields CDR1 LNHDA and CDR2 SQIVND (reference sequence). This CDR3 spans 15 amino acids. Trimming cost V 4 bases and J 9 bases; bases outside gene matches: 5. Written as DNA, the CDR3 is TGTGCCAGTAGTACGACTAGCGGGAGGGCCAGTGAGCAGTTCTTC. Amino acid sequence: CASSTTSGRASEQFF.

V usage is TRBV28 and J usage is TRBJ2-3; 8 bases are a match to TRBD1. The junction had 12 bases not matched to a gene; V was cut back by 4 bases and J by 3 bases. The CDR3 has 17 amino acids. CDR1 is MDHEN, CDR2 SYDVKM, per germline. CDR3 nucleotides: TGTGCCAGCAGTTCTCAGGGGGCGCCCCCTCCTACAGATACGCAGTATTTT. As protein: CASSSQGAPPPTDTQYF.

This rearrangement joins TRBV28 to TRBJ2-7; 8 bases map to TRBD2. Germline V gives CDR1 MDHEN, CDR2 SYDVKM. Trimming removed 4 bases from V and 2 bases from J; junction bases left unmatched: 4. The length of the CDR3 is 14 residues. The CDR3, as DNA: TGTGCCAGCAGTTCCCCGGGGGGGACCTACGAGCAGTACTTC. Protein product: CASSSPGGTYEQYF.

The CDR3, as DNA: TGCGCCAGCAGCTTGGAGGGGGGGCGCACCCCGTTCTTC. It specifies CASSLEGGRTPFF. V gene TRBV5-1 combines with J gene TRBJ2-1, with TRBD2 as a possible D gene (7 bases). This CDR3 comprises 13 residues. Trimming stripped 0 bases from V and 15 bases from J, with 16 bases between. Germline V lookup: CDR1 SGHRS, CDR2 YFSETQ.

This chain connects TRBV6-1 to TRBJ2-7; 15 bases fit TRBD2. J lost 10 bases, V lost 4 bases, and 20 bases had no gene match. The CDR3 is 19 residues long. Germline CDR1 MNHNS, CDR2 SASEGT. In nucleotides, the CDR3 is TGTGCCAGCAGTGGCCAGGGGGGGCTAGGGACTAGCGGGGGGATTACCCAGTACTTC. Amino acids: CASSGQGGLGTSGGITQYF.

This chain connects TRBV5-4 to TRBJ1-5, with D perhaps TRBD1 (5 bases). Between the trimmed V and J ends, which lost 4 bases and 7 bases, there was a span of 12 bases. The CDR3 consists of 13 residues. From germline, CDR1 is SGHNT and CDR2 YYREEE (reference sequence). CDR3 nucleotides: TGTGCCAGCAGCATTGAACAGGCCCAGCCCCAGCATTTT. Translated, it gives CASSIEQAQPQHF.

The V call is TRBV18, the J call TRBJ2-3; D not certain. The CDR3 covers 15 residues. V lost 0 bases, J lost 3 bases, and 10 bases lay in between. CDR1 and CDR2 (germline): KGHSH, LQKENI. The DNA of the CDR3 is TGTGCCAGCTCACCACCTTACGCGGTGACAGATACGCAGTATTTT. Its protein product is CASSPPYAVTDTQYF.

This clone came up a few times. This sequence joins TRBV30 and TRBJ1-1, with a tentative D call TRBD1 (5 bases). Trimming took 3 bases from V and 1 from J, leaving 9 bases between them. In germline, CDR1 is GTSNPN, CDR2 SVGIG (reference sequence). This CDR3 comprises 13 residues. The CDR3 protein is CAWSATGNTEAFF. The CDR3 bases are TGTGCCTGGAGCGCTACAGGGAACACTGAAGCTTTCTTT. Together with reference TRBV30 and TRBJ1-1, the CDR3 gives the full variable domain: SQTIHQWPATLVQPVGSPLSLECTVEGTSNPNLYWYRQAAGRGLQLLFYSVGIGQISSEVPQNLSASRPQDRQFILSSKKLLLSDSGFYLCAWSATGNTEAFFGQGTRLTVV.